This T cell receptor beta chain was sequenced during a study of blood T cell repertoires in COVID-19. Overall study context: COVID-19 samples from acute and convalescent phases originated in the United States, Italy and Spain.

Data came from immunoSEQ multiplex PCR; TCRdb stores just in-frame clones and leaves some out. The profile covers some 240,000 clones, with around 84% appearing a single time and approximately 10% taken by the ten largest. The CDR3 has 16 residues. Trimming shortened V by 3 bases and J by 0 bases, and 12 bases separated the two germline ends. The germline gives CDR1 MNHNY, CDR2 SVGAGI (reference sequence). The sequence was collected from a man in his fifties or sixties with active or convalescent COVID-19. V and J are TRBV6-6 and TRBJ1-5; a possible D gene is TRBD1 (5 bases). Sequenced input: peripheral blood. The CDR3 sequence: CASSYDSSYSNQPQHF. CDR3 DNA: TGTGCCAGCAGTTATGACAGTAGCTATAGCAATCAGCCCCAGCATTTT.